This entry concerns a single T cell receptor (beta chain). The entry originates in a study of blood T cell repertoires in COVID-19. For the study at large: Sites across the United States, Italy and Spain contributed samples from acute and convalescent COVID-19.

The authors' processing: Estimation of nucleated cell counts relied on the amplification of reference gene primers. Assay: immunoSEQ multiplex PCR; the TCRdb copy retains only in-frame clones and omits some. Clone size and V and J calls were adopted from that table, with D and trimming inferred from the DNA. The top ten hold about a tenth of the sample, which has 200,000 to 250,000 clones, approximately 90% seen once. Trimming stripped 4 bases from V and 5 bases from J, with 11 bases between. CDR1 is LNHDA, CDR2 SQIVND, per germline (reference sequence). This CDR3 is 13 amino acids long. The sequencing input was PBMCs or T cells enriched from blood (not recorded which). The receptor comes from a man between 18 and 35 years old with acute COVID-19. The V gene is TRBV19, the J gene TRBJ1-2, with D perhaps TRBD1 (5 bases). The CDR3 DNA reads TGTGCCAGTAGTACCCGGGACTTATATGGCTACACCTTC. Protein sequence: CASSTRDLYGYTF.